The 24 T cell receptor beta chains listed next were all sequenced from one sample in a study of PD-1 blockade in classical Hodgkin lymphoma. All trial patients relapsed after autologous stem cell transplantation. This table comes from immunoSEQ multiplex PCR, and its TCRdb copy is limited to in-frame clones, with some not included. The sample yields about 43,000 clones, about 65% seen once. Specimen: peripheral blood mononuclear cells (PBMCs), collected before the second cycle of nivolumab. The receptor source for this set is a human donor with classical Hodgkin lymphoma.

The chain uses TRBV7-2 and TRBJ2-3, with D possibly matching TRBD1 (6 bases). Germline V gene data show CDR1 as SGHTA and CDR2 as FQGNSA. The V end was cut by 1 base, the J end by 2 bases, with 19 bases between. This CDR3 has 18 amino acids. CDR3 DNA: TGTGCCAGCAGCTTAGACGTGACAGGCAGGTTGGACACAGATACGCAGTATTTT. It is translated as CASSLDVTGRLDTDTQYF. The full variable domain, its missing parts supplied by reference TRBV7-2 and TRBJ2-3, is GAGVSQSPSNKVTEKGKDVELRCDPISGHTALYWYRQSLGQGLEFLIYFQGNSAPDKSGLPSDRFSAERTGGSVSTLTIQRTQQEDSAVYLCASSLDVTGRLDTDTQYFGPGTRLTVL.

V and J are TRBV7-3 and TRBJ2-3; either TRBD1 or TRBD2 may supply D (7 bases each). The V gene's germline CDR1 is SGHTA and CDR2 FQGTGA. This CDR3 region has 20 residues. The V and J ends lost 2 bases and 2 bases respectively, with 26 bases between them. The CDR3 here is CASSLPETGRASGTTDTQYF. The CDR3 nucleotides are TGTGCCAGCAGCTTACCGGAGACAGGGAGGGCTAGCGGAACCACAGATACGCAGTATTTT.

CDR3 amino acids: CASSWGGGLEADTQYF. CDR3 DNA sequence: TGTGCCAGCAGCTGGGGAGGGGGGCTCGAGGCAGATACGCAGTATTTT. The rearrangement links TRBV9 to TRBJ2-3, with a weak D call TRBD2 (7 bases). V lost 4 bases and J 4 bases, leaving 19 bases between the germline ends. The CDR3 covers 16 residues. Germline V gene data show CDR1 as SGDLS and CDR2 as YYNGEE.

The rearrangement links TRBV10-2 to TRBJ2-1, with 11 bases matching TRBD2. J was trimmed by 4 bases and V by 5 bases; bases with no gene match: 1. The germline CDR1 and CDR2 sequences are WSHSY and SAAADI. There are 14 residues in the CDR3. CDR3 sequence (DNA): TGCGCCAGCAGTTTAGCGGGGGGGTACAATGAGCAGTTCTTC. Translating it yields CASSLAGGYNEQFF.

This clone was picked up one time. V and J are TRBV7-9 and TRBJ2-7; no firm D call. CDR3 length equals 14 residues. Germline V CDR1 and CDR2: SEHNR, FQNEAQ (reference sequence). V lost 1 base, J lost 0 bases, and 7 bases lay in between. CDR3 bases: TGTGCCAGCAGCTTAGATCTCTCCTCCTACGAGCAGTACTTC. Amino acids: CASSLDLSSYEQYF. Full variable domain (rest looked up from reference TRBV7-9 and TRBJ2-7): DTGVSQNPRHKITKRGQNVTFRCDPISEHNRLYWYRQTLGQGPEFLTYFQNEAQLEKSRLLSDRFSAERPKGSFSTLEIQRTEQGDSAMYLCASSLDLSSYEQYFGPGTRLTVT.

This chain joins TRBV15 and TRBJ1-2; a weak D match, TRBD1 (6 bases). Germline assignment: CDR1 LNHNV and CDR2 YYDKDF (reference sequence). This CDR3 is 15 amino acids long. Between the trimmed V and J ends, which lost 0 bases and 8 bases, there was a span of 16 bases. The CDR3, as DNA: TGTGCCACCAGCAGAGATCGGGGGCGAGGAAGAGGCTACACCTTC. It yields the protein CATSRDRGRGRGYTF.

This clone was observed a handful of times. V and J are TRBV6-6 and TRBJ1-1, with 7 nucleotides matching TRBD1. Germline trimming cut 6 bases from V and 3 bases from J; bases unmatched to any gene: 7. The CDR3 loop spans 14 amino acids. Germline loops: CDR1 MNHNY, CDR2 SVGAGI (reference sequence). The CDR3 spells CASRNRGADTEAFF. As DNA, the CDR3 is TGTGCCAGCAGGAACAGGGGCGCAGACACTGAAGCTTTCTTT.

The chain links TRBV9 to TRBJ2-1, with D maybe TRBD2 (7 bases). Trimming stripped 2 bases from V and 6 bases from J, with 18 bases between. Germline values: CDR1 SGDLS, CDR2 YYNGEE. This CDR3 spans 16 amino acids. The CDR3 coding sequence is TGTGCCAGCAGCGTTACAGGACTAGGGGGGATCAATGAGCAGTTCTTC. Translated: CASSVTGLGGINEQFF.

The chain employs TRBV30 and TRBJ2-3; 8 bases are a match to TRBD2. The CDR3 spans 15 residues. The germline gives CDR1 GTSNPN, CDR2 SVGIG (reference sequence). V lost 5 bases and J lost 2; bases outside the gene matches: 9. The CDR3: CAWAPASGFTDTQYF. The CDR3, as DNA: TGTGCCTGGGCGCCAGCTAGCGGGTTCACAGATACGCAGTATTTT.

A few counts support this clone. The gene calls are TRBV27 and TRBJ2-2, with 10 bases fitting TRBD2. The germline gives CDR1 MNHEY, CDR2 SMNVEV (reference sequence). V trimming: 3 bases; J trimming: 7 bases; junction bases outside the gene matches: 2. CDR3 length equals 14 residues. In DNA, the CDR3 is TGTGCCAGCAGTTTGATAGCGGGGGGCGGGGAGCTGTTTTTT. This sequence encodes CASSLIAGGGELFF.

This clone was found a few times. The chain has TRBV23-1 and TRBJ1-2; no reliable D call. TRBV23-1 is given ORF status, its function remaining uncertain. V was shortened by 0 bases and J by 3 bases, with 17 bases between the two germline ends. CDR3 length: 17 residues. DNA of the CDR3: TGCGCCAGCAGTCAATCCGGGCAAAAATCATCCGACTATGGCTACACCTTC. Its protein product is CASSQSGQKSSDYGYTF.

The rearrangement links TRBV5-4 to TRBJ2-1; TRBD2 might be the D (6 bases). V was trimmed by 4 bases and J by 4 bases, leaving 21 bases between them. CDR1 and CDR2 (germline): SGHNT, YYREEE (reference sequence). The CDR3 loop spans 17 amino acids. The CDR3: CASSRAPVAGPYNEQFF. CDR3 in DNA: TGTGCCAGCAGCCGGGCCCCGGTTGCGGGGCCTTACAATGAGCAGTTCTTC.

The chain couples TRBV7-3 to TRBJ1-2, with 7 bases fitting TRBD1. Trimming took 5 bases from V and 2 from J; bases not matched to a gene: 8. The CDR3 spans 15 residues. From germline, CDR1 is SGHTA and CDR2 FQGTGA. The CDR3 nucleotides are TGTGCCAGCAGCCCCTCCGGGACAGCAAACTATGGCTACACCTTC. Amino acid sequence: CASSPSGTANYGYTF.

The rearrangement joins TRBV6-5 to TRBJ1-1; 7 nucleotides agree with TRBD1. The V segment lost 5 bases and the J segment 4 bases; nucleotides outside the gene matches: 1. Germline CDR1 and CDR2: MNHEY and SVGAGI. This CDR3 is built from 12 residues. The CDR3 DNA follows: TGTGCCAGCAGTCGGGACAGCACTGAAGCTTTCTTT. This sequence encodes CASSRDSTEAFF.

The chain employs TRBV11-2 and TRBJ1-2; no clear D gene. The ends were cut back, 4 bases at V and 4 bases at J, with 13 bases in the middle. CDR3 length: 14 amino acids. Germline V CDR1 and CDR2: SGHAT, FQNNGV. CDR3 residues: CASSSLLSFYGYTF. The CDR3 DNA reads TGTGCCAGCAGCTCCCTCTTATCTTTCTATGGCTACACCTTC.

In this sample, this clone turned up a few times. V is TRBV7-4 and J is TRBJ2-3; 7 bases align to TRBD2. This CDR3 is 15 amino acids long. Germline CDR1 and CDR2: SGHVT and SQSDAQ. The V segment lost 1 base and the J segment 4 bases; nucleotides outside the gene matches: 5. CDR3 residues: CASSLVASGSDTQYF. Here the CDR3 DNA reads TGTGCCAGCAGCTTAGTGGCTAGCGGTTCAGATACGCAGTATTTT.

V and J are TRBV19 and TRBJ2-7, with D uncertain. CDR1 is LNHDA, CDR2 SQIVND, per germline (reference sequence). The CDR3 loop spans 12 amino acids. With 5 bases removed from V and 4 bases from J, the gap between germline ends came to 9 bases. CDR3 nucleotides: TGTGCCAGTAGTCCCTCGCGGTACGAGCAGTACTTC. Its protein product is CASSPSRYEQYF.

The CDR3 nucleotides are TGTGCCTGGATAAGGGGGGCTCTCCTCCCCCACAACACTGAAGCTTTCTTT. Amino acids: CAWIRGALLPHNTEAFF. The rearrangement uses TRBV30 and TRBJ1-1, with D possibly matching TRBD1 (6 bases). This CDR3 is built from 17 residues. CDR1 is GTSNPN and CDR2 is SVGIG in the germline V gene (reference sequence). Deletions cut 4 bases from V and 2 bases from J, with 23 bases between. The entire variable domain, with the rest obtained from reference TRBV30 and TRBJ1-1, is as follows: SQTIHQWPATLVQPVGSPLSLECTVEGTSNPNLYWYRQAAGRGLQLLFYSVGIGQISSEVPQNLSASRPQDRQFILSSKKLLLSDSGFYLCAWIRGALLPHNTEAFFGQGTRLTVV.

In nucleotides, the CDR3 is TGTGCCAGCAGCGGCAGGACCTACGAGCAGTACTTC. Translated: CASSGRTYEQYF. This sequence joins TRBV6-5 and TRBJ2-7; no definite D call. This CDR3 comprises 12 residues. Germline assignment: CDR1 MNHEY and CDR2 SVGAGI. The V end lost 6 bases, the J end lost 2 bases, and 8 bases lay between the germline ends.

This chain joins TRBV19 and TRBJ2-5; tentative D call: TRBD2 (5 bases). V dropped 2 bases and J dropped 4 bases, with 11 bases sitting between them. CDR1 and CDR2 (germline): LNHDA, SQIVND (reference sequence). The CDR3 totals 14 residues. CDR3 sequence reads: CASSIRGLGETQYF. The CDR3 DNA is TGTGCCAGTAGTATACGGGGATTGGGAGAGACCCAGTACTTC. Supplemented by reference TRBV19 and TRBJ2-5, the full variable domain reads DGGITQSPKYLFRKEGQNVTLSCEQNLNHDAMYWYRQDPGQGLRLIYYSQIVNDFQKGDIAEGYSVSREKKESFPLTVTSAQKNPTAFYLCASSIRGLGETQYFGPGTRLLVL.

V gene TRBV6-1 combines with J gene TRBJ2-1; 10 bases match TRBD2. Looked up from germline, CDR1 is MNHNS and CDR2 is SASEGT. CDR3 size: 15 residues. The V and J ends lost 4 bases and 2 bases, in that order; junction bases with no gene match: 2. The CDR3 loop reads CASSGLAGAYNEQFF. CDR3 DNA: TGTGCCAGCAGTGGGCTAGCGGGGGCCTACAATGAGCAGTTCTTC.

A word on this clone: One end of the junction fails to match germline, which may point to a read error. The chain recombines TRBV5-8 with TRBJ2-5; 7 bases map to TRBD1. The CDR3 is made up of 13 amino acids. CDR1 and CDR2 (germline): SGHTS, YDEGEE. CDR3 in amino acids: CVSSWDSQETQYF. In DNA, the CDR3 is TGTGTCAGCAGCTGGGACAGCCAAGAGACCCAGTACTTC.

This rearrangement joins TRBV29-1 to TRBJ1-1; no clear D. The CDR3 length is 11 residues. The V gene lost 3 bases and the J gene lost 7 bases, with 9 bases spanning the gap. Germline CDR1 reads SQVTM; CDR2 reads ANQGSEA. The CDR3 sequence: CSVDQAGEAFF. In DNA, the CDR3 is TGCAGCGTTGATCAAGCGGGTGAAGCTTTCTTT.

This clone was found a few times. The chain has TRBV10-3 and TRBJ1-3; a possible D gene is TRBD1 (5 bases). CDR1 and CDR2 (germline): ENHRY, SYGVKD. CDR3 size: 14 residues. V gave up 8 bases and J gave up 0 bases, with 11 bases separating them. In nucleotides, the CDR3 is TGTGCCATCGGGGCCTTCAGCTCTGGAAACACCATATATTTT. Translation: CAIGAFSSGNTIYF.